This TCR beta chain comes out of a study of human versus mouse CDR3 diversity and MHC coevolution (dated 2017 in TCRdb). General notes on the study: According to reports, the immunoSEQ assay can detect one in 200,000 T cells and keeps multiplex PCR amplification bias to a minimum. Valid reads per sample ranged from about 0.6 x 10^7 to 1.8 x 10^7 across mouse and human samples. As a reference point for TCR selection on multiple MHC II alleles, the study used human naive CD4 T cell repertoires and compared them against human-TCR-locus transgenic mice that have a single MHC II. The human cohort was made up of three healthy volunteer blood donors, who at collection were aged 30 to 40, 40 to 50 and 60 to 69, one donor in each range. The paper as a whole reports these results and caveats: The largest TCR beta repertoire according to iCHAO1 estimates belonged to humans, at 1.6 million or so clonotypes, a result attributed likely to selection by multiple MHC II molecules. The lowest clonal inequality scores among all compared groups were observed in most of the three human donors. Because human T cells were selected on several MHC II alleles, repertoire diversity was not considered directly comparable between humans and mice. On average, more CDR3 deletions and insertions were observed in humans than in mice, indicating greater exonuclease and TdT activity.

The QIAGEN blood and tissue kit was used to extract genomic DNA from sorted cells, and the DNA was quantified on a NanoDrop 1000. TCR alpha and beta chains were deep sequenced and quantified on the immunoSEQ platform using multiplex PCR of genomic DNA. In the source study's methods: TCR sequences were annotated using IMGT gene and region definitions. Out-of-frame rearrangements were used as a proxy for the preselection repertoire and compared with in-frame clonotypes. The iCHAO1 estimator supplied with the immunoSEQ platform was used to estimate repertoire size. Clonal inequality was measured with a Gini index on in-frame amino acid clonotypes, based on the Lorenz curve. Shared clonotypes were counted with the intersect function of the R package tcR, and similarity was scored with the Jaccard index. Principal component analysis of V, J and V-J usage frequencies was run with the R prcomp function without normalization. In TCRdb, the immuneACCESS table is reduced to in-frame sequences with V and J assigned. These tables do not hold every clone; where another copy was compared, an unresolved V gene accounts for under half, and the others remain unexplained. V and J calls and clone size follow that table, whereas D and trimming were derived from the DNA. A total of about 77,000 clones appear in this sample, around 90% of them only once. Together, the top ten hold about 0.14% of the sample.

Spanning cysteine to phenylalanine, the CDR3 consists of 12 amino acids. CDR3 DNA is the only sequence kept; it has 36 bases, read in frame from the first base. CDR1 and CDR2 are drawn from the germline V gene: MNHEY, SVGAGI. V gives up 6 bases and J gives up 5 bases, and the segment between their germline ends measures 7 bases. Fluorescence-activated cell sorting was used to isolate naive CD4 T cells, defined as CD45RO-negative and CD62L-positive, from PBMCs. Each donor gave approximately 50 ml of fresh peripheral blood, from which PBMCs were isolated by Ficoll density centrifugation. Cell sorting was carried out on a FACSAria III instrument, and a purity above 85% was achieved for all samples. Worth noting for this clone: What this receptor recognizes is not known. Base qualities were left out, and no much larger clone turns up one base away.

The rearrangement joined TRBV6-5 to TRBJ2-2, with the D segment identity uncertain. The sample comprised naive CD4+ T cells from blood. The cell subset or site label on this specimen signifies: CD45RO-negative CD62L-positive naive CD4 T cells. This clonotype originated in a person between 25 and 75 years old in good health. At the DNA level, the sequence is TGTGCCAGCAGAACACCAACCGGGGAGCTGTTTTTT. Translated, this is CASRTPTGELFF.